The 21 T cell receptor beta chains below were found in one sample sequenced in a study of blood T cell repertoires in COVID-19. Repertoires were generated with immunoSEQ multiplex PCR, while TCRdb's copy carries only in-frame clones and drops some. The table lists hundreds of thousands of clones, around 88% of them singletons, with approximately 4.6% in the top ten. Sequencing used peripheral blood. The receptors were sampled from a man aged 40-50 years with acute or convalescent COVID-19.

The chain joins TRBV7-2 to TRBJ1-6; TRBD1 is a possible D gene (5 bases). The V gene lost 1 base and the J gene lost 10 bases, with 14 bases spanning the gap. The germline V gene has CDR1 SGHTA and CDR2 FQGNSA. The CDR3 spans 15 residues. The CDR3 nucleotides are TGTGCCAGCAGCTTAGGGGGCCCACAAAGGTCACCCCTCCACTTT. This gives the protein CASSLGGPQRSPLHF.

This chain connects TRBV9 to TRBJ2-7; TRBD1 matches 7 bases. The CDR3 runs to 16 residues. After removal of 0 bases from V and 5 bases from J, the junction contained 11 bases not matched to a gene. Germline CDR1 and CDR2: SGDLS and YYNGEE. The CDR3 here is CASSVGIFGQVHEQYF. The DNA of the CDR3 is TGTGCCAGCAGCGTAGGAATTTTCGGACAGGTCCACGAGCAGTACTTC.

The rearrangement links TRBV9 to TRBJ1-2, with 9 bases that match TRBD1. The CDR3 has 13 amino acids. The V gene's germline CDR1 is SGDLS and CDR2 YYNGEE. The junction had 4 bases not matched to a gene; V was cut back by 3 bases and J by 7 bases. DNA for the CDR3: TGTGCCAGCAGCGGTACAGGGGGCAGTGGCTACACCTTC. Its translation: CASSGTGGSGYTF. Combining the CDR3 with reference TRBV9 and TRBJ1-2 gives the whole variable domain DSGVTQTPKHLITATGQRVTLRCSPRSGDLSVYWYQQSLDQGLQFLIQYYNGEERAKGNILERFSAQQFPDLHSELNLSSLELGDSALYFCASSGTGGSGYTFGSGTRLTVV.

This clone was found a few times. V is TRBV19 and J is TRBJ2-3; D is perhaps TRBD1 (6 bases). V was shortened by 7 bases and J by 3 bases, with 11 bases between the two germline ends. Per germline, CDR1 LNHDA and CDR2 SQIVND (reference sequence). This CDR3 has 13 residues. The CDR3 region is CASKNRVTDTQYF. The CDR3 region has the DNA TGTGCCAGTAAGAACAGGGTAACAGATACGCAGTATTTT.

This sequence joins TRBV12-3 or TRBV12-4 and TRBJ2-6, with D uncertain. The CDR3 spans 12 residues. Trimming cost V 7 bases and J 3 bases, with 4 bases left between them. The CDR3 region is CASTLGANVLTF. CDR3 sequence (DNA): TGTGCCAGCACCCTTGGGGCCAACGTCCTGACTTTC.

This clone appeared a few times. CDR3 sequence: CASSLDSPNEKLFF. CDR3 nucleotide sequence: TGCGCCAGCAGCCTCGACAGCCCTAATGAAAAACTGTTTTTT. The J gene is TRBJ1-4, the V gene TRBV5-1; possibly TRBD1 for D (5 bases). In germline, CDR1 is SGHRS, CDR2 YFSETQ. The CDR3 totals 14 residues. V was pared by 4 bases and J by 3 bases, with 10 bases between.

J is TRBJ2-2 and V is TRBV27; TRBD2 might be the D (5 bases). V gave up 4 bases and J gave up 7 bases, with 10 bases separating them. The CDR3 has 13 residues. Germline V gene lookup returns CDR1 MNHEY and CDR2 SMNVEV (reference sequence). CDR3 nucleotide sequence: TGTGCCAGCAGTTACCGCCGGGACGGGGAGCTGTTTTTT. Its protein product is CASSYRRDGELFF.

The chain uses TRBV23-1 and TRBJ2-1, with TRBD1 identical over 7 bases. TRBV23-1 is annotated as an ORF whose role is uncertain. J gave up 0 bases and V 9 bases, and 14 bases lay outside the gene matches. This CDR3 comprises 17 residues. The CDR3 DNA is TGCGCCAGGCTGGGACAGTCCCAACGAAGCTCCTACAATGAGCAGTTCTTC. Translating gives CARLGQSQRSSYNEQFF.

The J gene is TRBJ1-5, the V gene TRBV6-5, with TRBD1 identical over 7 bases. Looked up from germline, CDR1 is MNHEY and CDR2 is SVGAGI. J gave up 7 bases and V 8 bases, and 8 bases lay outside the gene matches. The CDR3 loop spans 13 amino acids. CDR3 protein: CASGDRAFQPQHF. CDR3 in DNA: TGTGCCAGCGGCGACAGGGCTTTCCAGCCCCAGCATTTT.

V usage is TRBV12-5 and J usage is TRBJ2-3, with D possibly matching TRBD1 (5 bases). Between the trimmed V and J ends, which lost 5 bases and 1 base, there was a span of 13 bases. Germline values: CDR1 LGHNT, CDR2 FRNRAP. The CDR3 consists of 15 residues. The DNA of the CDR3 is TGTGCTAGTGGTGTTCCACTCAGGGGCACAGATACGCAGTATTTT. Protein product: CASGVPLRGTDTQYF.

This clone has just a few counts. This rearrangement joins TRBV2 to TRBJ1-2, with a possible D match to TRBD1 (5 bases). Trimming removed 7 bases from V and 4 bases from J, with 16 bases in between. This CDR3 is built from 14 residues. CDR1 is SNHLY and CDR2 is FYNNEI in the germline V gene. The CDR3 loop is CASISGRGGYGYTF. The CDR3 bases are TGTGCCAGCATTTCTGGGAGGGGCGGCTATGGCTACACCTTC.

The V call is TRBV29-1, the J call TRBJ1-4; D unclear. CDR3 length: 15 residues. From germline, CDR1 is SQVTM and CDR2 ANQGSEA. Trimming cost V 0 bases and J 1 base, with 9 bases left between them. The CDR3 region is CSVEDPVLTNEKLFF. The CDR3 coding sequence is TGCAGCGTTGAAGATCCAGTTTTAACTAATGAAAAACTGTTTTTT.

V usage is TRBV4-1 and J usage is TRBJ1-2; 8 bases map to TRBD1. The V gene's germline CDR1 is MGHRA and CDR2 YSYEKL. Unmatched junction bases numbered 3, after V lost 1 base and J lost 2 bases. The CDR3 loop spans 15 amino acids. The CDR3 DNA follows: TGCGCCAGCAGCCAAGGACAGGGGCCGAACTATGGCTACACCTTC. Encoded protein: CASSQGQGPNYGYTF.

This chain links TRBV27 with TRBJ1-2; D unclear. Looked up from germline, CDR1 is MNHEY and CDR2 is SMNVEV (reference sequence). Trimming removed 2 bases from V and 4 bases from J, with 23 bases in between. The CDR3 contains 18 residues. CDR3 nucleotide sequence: TGTGCCAGCAGTTTAAACAGAACTGACACTCCCGGAATCTATGGCTACACCTTC. The encoded protein is CASSLNRTDTPGIYGYTF.

This clone was counted a single time. The genes are TRBV18 and TRBJ1-6, with D unclear. V dropped 2 bases and J dropped 10 bases, with 15 bases sitting between them. CDR1 and CDR2 from the germline V gene are KGHSH and LQKENI. The CDR3 totals 15 residues. For the CDR3, the DNA is TGTGCCAGCTCACCAAAAGGAAGCTGGGAGTCACCCCTCCACTTT. It yields the protein CASSPKGSWESPLHF. The complete variable domain, with remaining parts taken from reference TRBV18 and TRBJ1-6, reads NAGVMQNPRHLVRRRGQEARLRCSPMKGHSHVYWYRQLPEEGLKFMVYLQKENIIDESGMPKERFSAEFPKEGPSILRIQQVVRGDSAAYFCASSPKGSWESPLHFGNGTRLTVT.

This chain joins TRBV30 and TRBJ1-1; 7 bases agree with TRBD1. Trimming took 4 bases from V and 4 from J; bases not matched to a gene: 9. In germline, CDR1 is GTSNPN, CDR2 SVGIG (reference sequence). The CDR3 is made up of 14 amino acids. The chain's CDR3 is CAWTLKGASTEAFF. The CDR3 region has the DNA TGTGCCTGGACTTTAAAGGGGGCGAGCACTGAAGCTTTCTTT.

CDR3 coding DNA: TGTGCTAGTGGTTCGCTCACCGGGACACCGAAGAGCTCCTATAATTCACCCCTCCACTTT. The encoded protein is CASGSLTGTPKSSYNSPLHF. The chain combines TRBV12-5 with TRBJ1-6; D might be TRBD1 (6 bases). CDR1 is LGHNT, CDR2 FRNRAP, per germline. The V end was cut by 4 bases, the J end by 0 bases, with 22 bases between. The CDR3 is 20 amino acids. Together with reference TRBV12-5 and TRBJ1-6, the CDR3 gives the full variable domain: DARVTQTPRHKVTEMGQEVTMRCQPILGHNTVFWYRQTMMQGLELLAYFRNRAPLDDSGMPKDRFSAEMPDATLATLKIQPSEPRDSAVYFCASGSLTGTPKSSYNSPLHFGNGTRLTVT.

This clone was recorded a few times. The chain uses TRBV10-3 and TRBJ2-7; the match to TRBD1 covers 10 bases. The junction had 6 bases not matched to a gene; V was cut back by 8 bases and J by 5 bases. The CDR3 contains 13 residues. Germline-derived CDR1 and CDR2 are ENHRY and SYGVKD. DNA for the CDR3: TGTGCCATCGGCGGGACAGGGGAAAACGAGCAGTACTTC. This encodes CAIGGTGENEQYF.

The rearrangement joins TRBV7-7 to TRBJ2-1; D gene ambiguous. CDR3 length: 13 residues. Germline values: CDR1 SSHAT, CDR2 FNYEAQ (reference sequence). Trimming shortened V by 1 base and J by 4 bases, and 5 bases separated the two germline ends. The CDR3 nucleotides read TGTGCCAGCAGCTTAGATCATTACAATGAGCAGTTCTTC. Translating gives CASSLDHYNEQFF.

This clone appeared a few times. This chain joins TRBV6-2 or TRBV6-3 and TRBJ2-2, with TRBD1 identical over 7 bases. Trimming cost V 1 base and J 3 bases; bases outside gene matches: 11. Germline lookup yields CDR1 MNHEY and CDR2 SVGEGT. There are 18 residues in the CDR3. Written as DNA, the CDR3 is TGTGCCAGCAGTTACTTGCCGACAGGGTCGGATGACACCGGGGAGCTGTTTTTT. Translation: CASSYLPTGSDDTGELFF.

This clone was seen just once. The CDR3 DNA follows: TGTGCCATCAGTGGAGGAACTAGCGGGGGGTACAATGAGCAGTTCTTC. This gives the protein CAISGGTSGGYNEQFF. The V call is TRBV10-3, the J call TRBJ2-1; 12 bases agree with TRBD2. From germline, CDR1 is ENHRY and CDR2 SYGVKD. J was trimmed by 4 bases and V by 4 bases; bases with no gene match: 5. The CDR3 covers 16 residues.